This TCR beta chain emerged from a study of cytomegalovirus exposure and HLA in healthy donors. Study-wide points: For presence/absence analyses, sequencing depth was assumed to be roughly uniform across donors. TCR sequences were mostly rare, though some public TCRs occurred in many donors. Upon later analysis, TCR association rates were observed to vary by HLA locus, being highest for DRB1 and lowest for HLA-C.

The PCR used 60 Vbeta and 13 Jbeta primers. Only in-frame clones appear in the TCRdb table, and some are missing; sequencing was by immunoSEQ multiplex PCR. The data contain about 160,000 clones, about four fifths of them singletons. The CDR3 covers 19 residues. V gave up 3 bases and J gave up 2 bases; unmatched junction bases: 16. CDR1 and CDR2 (germline): ENHRY, SYGVKD. A note on this clone: What it binds is unknown.

The TCR comes from a girl aged 10 to 17 in good health and CMV-seropositive. The chain links TRBV10-3 to TRBJ2-7; TRBD1 matches at 10 bases. The sequencing sample was made of PBMCs. In DNA form, the CDR3 reads TGTGCCATCAGTGACTTAGGACAGGGGGAAGGTTACCCTACCTACGAGCAGTACTTC. Translating gives CAISDLGQGEGYPTYEQYF.